This T cell receptor (beta chain) was profiled in a study of T cells expressing NK-cell markers. Looked up from germline, CDR1 is SGHVS and CDR2 is FNYEAQ. The CDR3 spans 12 residues. TCRdb re-called the 5' RACE reads, yielding one record per CDR3 amino acid sequence without DNA. Here the sample table reports 400,000 to 450,000 distinct CDR3 sequences. The chain is built from TRBV7-6 and TRBJ2-1; TCRdb's D call of TRBD2 is untestable without DNA. This clonotype was obtained from a woman aged 18-69 years in good health. Specimen: blood T cells: a sorted CD56 or NKG2C T cell subset, CD4+ or CD8+ T cells, or bulk PBMC T cells (not recorded which). The CDR3 loop reads CASSSKGYEQFF.